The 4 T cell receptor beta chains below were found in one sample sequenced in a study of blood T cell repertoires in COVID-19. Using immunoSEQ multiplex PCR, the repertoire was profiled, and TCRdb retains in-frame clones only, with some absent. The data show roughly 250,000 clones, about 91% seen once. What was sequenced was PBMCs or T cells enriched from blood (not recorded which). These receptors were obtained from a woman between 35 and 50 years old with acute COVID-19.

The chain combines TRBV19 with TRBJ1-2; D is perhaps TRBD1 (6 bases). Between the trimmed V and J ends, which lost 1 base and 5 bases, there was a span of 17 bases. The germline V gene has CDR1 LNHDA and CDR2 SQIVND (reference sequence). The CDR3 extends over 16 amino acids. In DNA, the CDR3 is TGTGCCAGTAGTATAGGTCCAGGGGATCGTCTGTATGGCTACACCTTC. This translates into CASSIGPGDRLYGYTF.

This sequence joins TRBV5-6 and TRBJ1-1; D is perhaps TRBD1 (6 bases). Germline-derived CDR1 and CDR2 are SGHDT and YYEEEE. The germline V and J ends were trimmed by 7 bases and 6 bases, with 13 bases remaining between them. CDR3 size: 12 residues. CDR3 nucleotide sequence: TGTGCCAGCGGTTCCTACAGGGCTGAAGCTTTCTTT. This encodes CASGSYRAEAFF.

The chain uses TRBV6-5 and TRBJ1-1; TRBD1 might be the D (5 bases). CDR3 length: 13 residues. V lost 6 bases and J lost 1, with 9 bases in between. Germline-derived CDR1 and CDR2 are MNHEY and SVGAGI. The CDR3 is CASSLDTNTEAFF. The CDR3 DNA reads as TGTGCCAGCAGCTTGGACACGAACACTGAAGCTTTCTTT.

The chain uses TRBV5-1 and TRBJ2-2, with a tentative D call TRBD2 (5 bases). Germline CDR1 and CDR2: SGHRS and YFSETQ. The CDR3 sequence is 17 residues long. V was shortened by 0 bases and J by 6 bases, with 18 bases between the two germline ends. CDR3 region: CASSLAGNSATAGELFF. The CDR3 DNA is TGCGCCAGCAGCTTGGCCGGAAATAGCGCAACCGCCGGGGAGCTGTTTTTT.